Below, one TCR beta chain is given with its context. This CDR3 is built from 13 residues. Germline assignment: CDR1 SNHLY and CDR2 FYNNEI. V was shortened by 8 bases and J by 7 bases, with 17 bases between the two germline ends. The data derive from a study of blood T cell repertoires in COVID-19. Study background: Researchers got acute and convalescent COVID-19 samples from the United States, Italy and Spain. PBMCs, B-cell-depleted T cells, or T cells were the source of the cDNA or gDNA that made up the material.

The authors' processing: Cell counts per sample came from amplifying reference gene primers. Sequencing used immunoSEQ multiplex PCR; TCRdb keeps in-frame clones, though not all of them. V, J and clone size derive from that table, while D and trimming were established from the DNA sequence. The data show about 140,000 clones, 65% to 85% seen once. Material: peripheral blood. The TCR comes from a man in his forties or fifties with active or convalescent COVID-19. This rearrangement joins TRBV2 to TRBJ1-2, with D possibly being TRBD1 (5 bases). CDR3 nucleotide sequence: TGTGCCAGCGCAGGGTACGTTCCCCTTGGCTACACCTTC. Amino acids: CASAGYVPLGYTF.